The 19 T cell receptor beta chains reported below all come from one sample, sequenced in a study of T cell repertoires in cytomegalovirus infection. For these TCRs, the target antigens are not known. TCRdb re-derived calls from the reads in MiXCR, one entry per CDR3 protein. The sample consists of about 47,000 distinct CDR3 sequences, roughly 19% of them appearing once. The specimen was CD8+ T cells from cultured PBMCs, collected from culture after CMV antigen stimulation. The receptors originated from a human donor in good health (CMV status not recorded). Some clones in this sample may be carry-over from other donors' samples.

This clonotype has just a few counts. This chain joins TRBV2 and TRBJ1-1; D remains ambiguous. This CDR3 contains 15 residues. With 10 bases removed from V and 1 base from J, the gap between germline ends came to 19 bases. CDR1 and CDR2 (germline): SNHLY, FYNNEI. The CDR3 region has the DNA TGTGCCAATAGAGAAGTGTGGGGTGGGAACACTGAAGCTTTCTTT. The encoded protein is CANREVWGGNTEAFF. Filled out from reference TRBV2 and TRBJ1-1, the complete variable domain reads EPEVTQTPSHQVTQMGQEVILRCVPISNHLYFYWYRQILGQKVEFLVSFYNNEISEKSEIFDDQFSVERPDGSNFTLKIRSTKLEDSAMYFCANREVWGGNTEAFFGQGTRLTVV.

This clonotype showed up many times. V is TRBV7-6 and J is TRBJ2-2; perhaps TRBD1 as D (7 bases). The germline V gene encodes CDR1 SGHVS and CDR2 FNYEAQ. The CDR3 has 14 residues. Trimming took off 2 bases at V and 6 bases at J, with 10 bases between the two ends. The CDR3 nucleotides read TGTGCCAGCAGCTTACAGGGGGGATCCGGGGAGCTGTTTTTT. Translated, it gives CASSLQGGSGELFF.

This chain uses TRBV7-9 with TRBJ2-2; D may be TRBD2 (8 bases). The V end was cut by 5 bases, the J end by 7 bases, with 20 bases between. Germline CDR1 is SEHNR and CDR2 is FQNEAQ (reference sequence). This CDR3 contains 16 residues. The chain's CDR3 is CASSPREGARIGELFF. CDR3 in DNA: TGTGCCAGCAGCCCTCGGGAGGGGGCGCGAATCGGGGAGCTGTTTTTT.

This clonotype occurred many times. J is TRBJ2-5 and V is TRBV7-8; D is possibly TRBD2 (6 bases). Germline V gene data show CDR1 as SGHVS and CDR2 as FQNEAQ. The CDR3 is made up of 13 amino acids. V was shortened by 5 bases and J by 5 bases, with 12 bases between the two germline ends. The CDR3 is CASSHNSGETQYF. CDR3 bases: TGTGCCAGCAGCCACAACAGCGGGGAGACCCAGTACTTC.

The chain joins TRBV6-1 to TRBJ1-4, with D uncertain. Germline values: CDR1 MNHNS, CDR2 SASEGT. This CDR3 region has 13 residues. V was cut by 8 bases and J by 4 bases, with 11 bases left in between. CDR3 sequence: CASLAQFNEKLFF. The CDR3 nucleotides are TGTGCCAGCTTAGCACAGTTTAATGAAAAACTGTTTTTT.

In this sample, this clonotype turned up a few times. CDR3 region: CASNQGQGKADTQYF. CDR3 coding DNA: TGTGCCAGCAACCAGGGACAGGGTAAAGCAGATACGCAGTATTTT. The chain uses TRBV2 and TRBJ2-3, with 9 bases aligning to TRBD1. Trimming took 7 bases from V and 4 from J; bases not matched to a gene: 9. Germline V gives CDR1 SNHLY, CDR2 FYNNEI. This CDR3 has 15 amino acids.

This clonotype has only a few counts. The chain employs TRBV6-5 and TRBJ2-7, with no clear D. Trimming took 0 bases from V and 2 from J, leaving 2 bases between them. CDR3 length equals 12 residues. Germline assignment: CDR1 MNHEY and CDR2 SVGAGI. DNA of the CDR3: TGTGCCAGCAGTTACTCAGCCTACGAGCAGTACTTC. Protein product: CASSYSAYEQYF.

In this sample, this clonotype turned up once. The chain couples TRBV19 to TRBJ1-1, with D unclear. There are 15 residues in the CDR3. CDR1 is LNHDA, CDR2 SQIVND, per germline (reference sequence). V lost 5 bases, J lost 3 bases, and 16 bases lay in between. The CDR3 is CASSRQRLGDTEAFF. CDR3 sequence (DNA): TGTGCCAGTAGTCGGCAGAGATTAGGCGACACTGAAGCTTTCTTT.

In its sample, this clonotype was seen many times. The chain couples TRBV28 to TRBJ1-1, with D maybe TRBD1 (5 bases). V was clipped by 1 base and J by 1 base, with 19 bases between them. The germline CDR1 and CDR2 sequences are MDHEN and SYDVKM. The length of the CDR3 is 18 residues. For the CDR3, the DNA is TGTGCCAGCAGTTTATTCGGTGTCGGGGCGTATCAGAACACTGAAGCTTTCTTT. Amino acid sequence: CASSLFGVGAYQNTEAFF.

Ten or more counts support this clonotype. This rearrangement joins TRBV12-3 or TRBV12-4 to TRBJ1-1; TRBD1 matches 8 bases. The trim removed 4 bases at V and 7 bases at J, leaving 8 bases unmatched. The CDR3 covers 14 residues. In nucleotides, the CDR3 is TGTGCCAGCAGTTGGATAGACAGGGGCCGTGAAGCTTTCTTT. Its protein is CASSWIDRGREAFF.

This clonotype was detected only a few times. The CDR3 DNA is TGTGCCACCAAGAGCGGGAATCAGCCCCAGCATTTT. Translating it yields CATKSGNQPQHF. This rearrangement joins TRBV12-3 or TRBV12-4 to TRBJ1-5; no definite D call. The CDR3 length is 12 residues. Between the trimmed V and J ends, which lost 10 bases and 4 bases, there was a span of 11 bases.

This clonotype was picked up a small number of times. CDR3 protein: CATSLRTGGTEAFF. The CDR3 DNA is TGTGCCACCAGCTTGCGGACAGGGGGCACTGAAGCTTTCTTT. This chain links TRBV15 with TRBJ1-1; the match to TRBD1 covers 10 bases. The CDR3 is 14 residues long. The germline gives CDR1 LNHNV, CDR2 YYDKDF (reference sequence). After removal of 5 bases from V and 4 bases from J, the junction contained 4 bases not matched to a gene.

This clonotype was counted many times. V is TRBV12-3 or TRBV12-4 and J is TRBJ2-6, with a tentative D call TRBD2 (5 bases). Trimming shortened V by 8 bases and J by 2 bases, and 16 bases separated the two germline ends. The CDR3 covers 16 residues. CDR3 amino acids: CASGPGVRAGANVLTF. The CDR3 bases are TGTGCCAGCGGGCCCGGGGTAAGGGCTGGGGCCAACGTCCTGACTTTC.

This clonotype was seen repeatedly, ten times or more. The chain is built from TRBV14 and TRBJ2-5, with TRBD2 matching over 10 bases. CDR1 SGHDN and CDR2 FVKESK come from the germline V gene. The CDR3 has 16 amino acids. V gave up 3 bases and J gave up 5 bases; unmatched junction bases: 9. CDR3 protein: CASSHWTSGPGETQYF. DNA of the CDR3: TGTGCCAGCAGCCATTGGACTAGCGGACCCGGGGAGACCCAGTACTTC.

This clonotype was found many times. J is TRBJ2-5 and V is TRBV12-3 or TRBV12-4; D remains ambiguous. Trimming cost V 2 bases and J 4 bases, with 5 bases left between them. CDR3 length: 12 amino acids. This CDR3 reads CASSLSGETQYF. In nucleotides, the CDR3 is TGTGCCAGCAGTTTATCGGGAGAGACCCAGTACTTC.

V is TRBV11-2 and J is TRBJ1-2; D gene unclear. The CDR3 has 15 amino acids. CDR1 and CDR2 (germline): SGHAT, FQNNGV. Trimming removed 7 bases from V and 5 bases from J, with 20 bases in between. CDR3 loop: CASIPSPPVLYGYTF. CDR3 sequence (DNA): TGTGCCAGCATCCCTTCCCCCCCCGTACTATATGGCTACACCTTC. The full variable domain, rest sourced from reference TRBV11-2 and TRBJ1-2, is EAGVAQSPRYKIIEKRQSVAFWCNPISGHATLYWYQQILGQGPKLLIQFQNNGVVDDSQLPKDRFSAERLKGVDSTLKIQPAKLEDSAVYLCASIPSPPVLYGYTFGSGTRLTVV.

V is TRBV10-2 and J is TRBJ1-1; D is ambiguous. V lost 2 bases and J 3 bases, leaving 7 bases between the germline ends. The CDR3 contains 13 residues. Germline-derived CDR1 and CDR2 are WSHSY and SAAADI. The CDR3 loop is CASSEGGDTEAFF. The CDR3 nucleotides read TGCGCCAGCAGTGAGGGTGGGGACACTGAAGCTTTCTTT.

This clonotype was seen ten or more times. V and J are TRBV7-8 and TRBJ2-2, with 12 bases that match TRBD2. J was trimmed by 7 bases and V by 5 bases; bases with no gene match: 5. This CDR3 has 15 residues. The germline gives CDR1 SGHVS, CDR2 FQNEAQ. The CDR3, as DNA: TGTGCCAGCAGCCCAAGACTAGCGGGAGTCGGGGAGCTGTTTTTT. As protein: CASSPRLAGVGELFF. Using reference TRBV7-8 and TRBJ2-2 for the parts outside the CDR3, the full variable domain is GAGVSQSPRYKVAKRGQDVALRCDPISGHVSLFWYQQALGQGPEFLTYFQNEAQLDKSGLPSDRFFAERPEGSVSTLKIQRTQQEDSAVYLCASSPRLAGVGELFFGEGSRLTVL.

The chain links TRBV20-1 to TRBJ1-3, with D unclear. This CDR3 contains 12 residues. V lost 4 bases and J lost 0, with 4 bases in between. Looked up from germline, CDR1 is DFQATT and CDR2 is SNEGSKA (reference sequence). CDR3 coding DNA: TGCAGTGCTATGATCTCTGGAAACACCATATATTTT. Protein product: CSAMISGNTIYF.